Sequencing of this TCR beta chain was carried out in a study of immune heterogeneity within non-small cell lung tumors. Study outcomes and limitations: The study found identical dominant CDR3 beta clonotypes recurring across tumor sites within a patient, alongside site-unique high-frequency clones.

TCR beta CDR3 regions came from multiplex PCR with 32 forward V and 13 reverse J primers. TCRdb recomputed calls from the multiplex PCR reads with MiXCR, one row per CDR3 protein. The sample lists some 2,500 distinct CDR3 sequences; more than 20% were seen once. Template was bulk tumor genomic DNA, 450 to 750 ng per sample. Doctors removed several biopsies from each primary tumor during surgery, keeping them far apart. Their non-small cell lung cancer was newly diagnosed and untreated, and the patients underwent curative surgery. This clonotype was observed at least ten times. Its antigen is unknown. Germline V gene lookup returns CDR1 ENHRY and CDR2 SYGVKD. The CDR3 has 16 residues. Trimming took off 6 bases at V and 0 bases at J, with 14 bases between the two ends.

V usage is TRBV10-3 and J usage is TRBJ2-2; TRBD2 might be the D (5 bases). The sequenced sample was lung tumor tissue. The receptor was isolated from a man in his forties or fifties with non-small cell lung cancer. CDR3 bases: TGTGCCATCAGGGGATCCCGGGGTCCGAACACCGGGGAGCTGTTTTTT. This codes for CAIRGSRGPNTGELFF.